Shown below are 30 T cell receptor beta chains from a single sample sequenced in a study of cytomegalovirus exposure and HLA in healthy donors. The PCR ran on 60 Vbeta and 13 Jbeta primers. The assay was immunoSEQ multiplex PCR, and TCRdb's table has in-frame clones only and misses some. This table has approximately 150,000 clones, around 79% appearing once. Sequenced: PBMCs. The origin of the receptors is a man aged 35-49 years in good health and CMV-seronegative.

The genes are TRBV11-2 and TRBJ2-5; 15 bases are a match to TRBD2. Germline CDR1 SGHAT, CDR2 FQNNGV. The V gene end was trimmed by 4 bases and the J gene end by 7 bases; junction bases not matched to a gene: 10. The CDR3 loop spans 17 amino acids. The CDR3 nucleotides are TGTGCCAGCAGCTCCTCCGGGACTAGCGGGAGGACCGGGACCCAGTACTTC. This encodes CASSSSGTSGRTGTQYF.

This clone was counted only a few times. The chain links TRBV28 to TRBJ2-3; 8 nucleotides line up with TRBD1. The V gene's germline CDR1 is MDHEN and CDR2 SYDVKM. Trimming removed 6 bases from V and 4 bases from J; junction bases left unmatched: 3. The CDR3 totals 13 residues. The DNA for the CDR3 is TGTGCCAGCAGGGACAGGGAATCAGATACGCAGTATTTT. This gives the protein CASRDRESDTQYF. Drawing the rest from reference TRBV28 and TRBJ2-3, the complete variable domain is DVKVTQSSRYLVKRTGEKVFLECVQDMDHENMFWYRQDPGLGLRLIYFSYDVKMKEKGDIPEGYSVSREKKERFSLILESASTNQTSMYLCASRDRESDTQYFGPGTRLTVL.

The genes are TRBV19 and TRBJ2-1; 9 positions agree with TRBD1. The germline V gene has CDR1 LNHDA and CDR2 SQIVND (reference sequence). This CDR3 region has 15 residues. Trimming took 5 bases from V and 5 from J; bases not matched to a gene: 7. CDR3 bases: TGTGCCAGTAGTCGGGACAGGGAAGCCCACAATGAGCAGTTCTTC. Protein product: CASSRDREAHNEQFF.

Points on this clone: One end of the junction varies from germline; a read error may be responsible. This rearrangement joins TRBV7-7 to TRBJ2-5, with 9 bases lining up with TRBD2. Matching the DNA end better, TRBJ2-7 makes the J call doubtful. The germline CDR1 and CDR2 sequences are SSHAT and FNYEAQ (reference sequence). This CDR3 is 18 amino acids long. Here the CDR3 DNA reads TGTGCTAGCAGCCCGGGCCCCATGGGCGGTAGCGGGAGCTACGAGCAGTACTTC. Translating gives CASSPGPMGGSGSYEQYF.

The V and J genes are TRBV4-2 and TRBJ2-1; D is possibly TRBD2 (6 bases). V was shortened by 5 bases and J by 4 bases, with 15 bases between the two germline ends. Germline V gene lookup returns CDR1 LGHNA and CDR2 YNFKEQ. There are 15 residues in the CDR3. The CDR3, as DNA: TGTGCCAGCAGCGTACCGGGACTGCGGTACAATGAGCAGTTCTTC. Its protein product is CASSVPGLRYNEQFF.

The V gene is TRBV4-2, the J gene TRBJ1-1; D remains unclear. V was trimmed by 6 bases and J by 0 bases, leaving 8 bases between them. Germline CDR1 reads LGHNA; CDR2 reads YNFKEQ. The CDR3 loop spans 13 amino acids. CDR3 residues: CASSRVMNTEAFF. CDR3 DNA: TGTGCCAGCAGTCGGGTCATGAACACTGAAGCTTTCTTT.

The chain links TRBV14 to TRBJ2-5, with a possible D match to TRBD1 (7 bases). The V and J ends lost 2 bases and 4 bases respectively, with 14 bases between them. The CDR3 extends over 15 amino acids. Germline CDR1 reads SGHDN; CDR2 reads FVKESK. The CDR3: CASSQMAGGGETQYF. DNA of the CDR3: TGTGCCAGCAGCCAAATGGCAGGGGGAGGAGAGACCCAGTACTTC.

The rearrangement links TRBV6-1 to TRBJ2-7, with D tentatively TRBD2 (6 bases). V was clipped by 5 bases and J by 0 bases, with 14 bases between them. The V gene's germline CDR1 is MNHNS and CDR2 SASEGT. This CDR3 comprises 15 residues. The CDR3 region is CASSPGGTYSYEQYF. The CDR3 nucleotides read TGTGCCAGCAGTCCTGGGGGGACTTACTCCTACGAGCAGTACTTC.

V usage is TRBV6-6 and J usage is TRBJ2-4; a possible D gene is TRBD2 (5 bases). CDR3 size: 13 residues. V shed 10 bases and J shed 12 bases, with 22 bases lying between them. Germline values: CDR1 MNHNY, CDR2 SVGAGI (reference sequence). In nucleotides, the CDR3 is TGTGCCACAAGCCCCGGGCTAGCAAGGAGTCAGTACTTC. Its translation: CATSPGLARSQYF.

The rearrangement joins TRBV6-6 to TRBJ2-1, with TRBD2 identical over 13 bases. Germline CDR1 is MNHNY and CDR2 is SVGAGI (reference sequence). The CDR3 has 14 amino acids. Trimming removed 4 bases from V and 9 bases from J; junction bases left unmatched: 3. The CDR3 nucleotides are TGTGCCAGCAGTTGGACTAGCGGGAGCAGTGAGCAGTTCTTC. It specifies CASSWTSGSSEQFF.

The J gene is TRBJ1-4, the V gene TRBV5-4; 8 nucleotides agree with TRBD1. The length of the CDR3 is 14 residues. Per the germline V gene, CDR1 is SGHNT and CDR2 is YYREEE (reference sequence). After removal of 4 bases from V and 5 bases from J, the junction contained 4 bases not matched to a gene. In DNA, the CDR3 is TGTGCCAGCAGCCTGGACAGGGCCAATGAAAAACTGTTTTTT. It is translated as CASSLDRANEKLFF.

This clone appeared once. One junction end does not reproduce the germline sequence, and a read error may be involved. The genes are TRBV27 and TRBJ1-1; D is undetermined. CDR3 length equals 14 residues. CDR1 MNHEY and CDR2 SMNVEV come from the germline V gene (reference sequence). CDR3: CASSRGQENSEAFF. The CDR3 region has the DNA TGTGCCAGCAGTCGAGGTCAAGAGAACTCTGAAGCTTTCTTT.

This sequence joins TRBV4-3 and TRBJ2-7, with a tentative D call TRBD1 (7 bases). The ends were cut back, 4 bases at V and 2 bases at J, with 12 bases in the middle. This CDR3 has 14 residues. Germline CDR1 reads LGHNA; CDR2 reads YSLEER. The DNA for the CDR3 is TGCGCCAGCAGCCTTGCGGGACAGACCTACGAGCAGTACTTC. This sequence encodes CASSLAGQTYEQYF.

The rearrangement uses TRBV6-1 and TRBJ2-4; 7 bases line up with TRBD1. Germline CDR1 MNHNS, CDR2 SASEGT. V was clipped by 10 bases and J by 8 bases; unmatched bases: 17. The CDR3 has 15 amino acids. The CDR3 sequence is CANNTGDRSWHIQYF. The CDR3 nucleotides read TGTGCCAACAATACAGGGGATCGGTCTTGGCACATTCAGTACTTC.

V usage is TRBV18 and J usage is TRBJ1-2; 7 positions match TRBD1. J lost 2 bases, V lost 3 bases, and 6 bases had no gene match. The CDR3 runs 15 residues. CDR1 and CDR2 from the germline V gene are KGHSH and LQKENI. CDR3 nucleotides: TGTGCCAGCTCACCGAAGGGACAGTTGAACTATGGCTACACCTTC. Its translation: CASSPKGQLNYGYTF.

The chain links TRBV18 to TRBJ2-1; 7 bases are shared with TRBD1. The V gene end was trimmed by 3 bases and the J gene end by 4 bases; junction bases not matched to a gene: 6. The germline gives CDR1 KGHSH, CDR2 LQKENI. The CDR3 has 15 residues. The CDR3 DNA reads TGTGCCAGCTCACCGAACCAGGGACAGTACAATGAGCAGTTCTTC. Its translation: CASSPNQGQYNEQFF.

This chain joins TRBV7-9 and TRBJ2-7; 11 nucleotides agree with TRBD1. This CDR3 spans 15 amino acids. The V gene end was trimmed by 0 bases and the J gene end by 9 bases; junction bases not matched to a gene: 7. The germline gives CDR1 SEHNR, CDR2 FQNEAQ (reference sequence). CDR3 loop: CASSLAGQGVGGQYF. The CDR3, as DNA: TGTGCCAGCAGCTTAGCGGGACAGGGGGTGGGTGGGCAGTACTTC. The full variable domain, rest sourced from reference TRBV7-9 and TRBJ2-7, is DTGVSQNPRHKITKRGQNVTFRCDPISEHNRLYWYRQTLGQGPEFLTYFQNEAQLEKSRLLSDRFSAERPKGSFSTLEIQRTEQGDSAMYLCASSLAGQGVGGQYFGPGTRLTVT.

The chain combines TRBV6-1 with TRBJ1-4; 7 bases agree with TRBD1. V lost 6 bases to trimming and J lost 5 bases; unmatched junction nucleotides: 6. CDR3 length: 14 amino acids. CDR1 and CDR2 (germline): MNHNS, SASEGT. CDR3 nucleotide sequence: TGTGCCAGCAGGTTGACAGGGACGAATGAAAAACTGTTTTTT. It encodes CASRLTGTNEKLFF.

The DNA of the CDR3 is TGTGCCACACAGGGACTAGCGGGATTAAACGAGCAGTACTTC. It is translated as CATQGLAGLNEQYF. The rearrangement uses TRBV19 and TRBJ2-7; TRBD2 agrees at 13 bases. The ends lost 10 bases at V and 5 bases at J; junction bases unmatched: 8. This CDR3 spans 14 amino acids. Germline-derived CDR1 and CDR2 are LNHDA and SQIVND (reference sequence).

The V gene is TRBV21-1, the J gene TRBJ2-5; the D segment call TRBD2 is taken from the table without a DNA check. TRBV21-1 corresponds to a pseudogene. The CDR3 consists of 15 residues. The CDR3 nucleotides are TGTGCCAGCAGCAAATCGAGGCGGGACCAAGAGACCCAGTACTTC. It encodes CASSKSRRDQETQYF.

This CDR3 is CASSFSREGRGSYEQYF. The CDR3 region has the DNA TGCGCCAGCAGCTTTAGTCGCGAAGGTCGGGGCTCCTACGAGCAGTACTTC. The gene calls are TRBV5-1 and TRBJ2-7, with a possible D match to TRBD2 (5 bases). Between the trimmed V and J ends, which lost 2 bases and 0 bases, there was a span of 18 bases. Germline assignment: CDR1 SGHRS and CDR2 YFSETQ. This CDR3 has 17 residues.

This clone has just one count. This chain connects TRBV28 to TRBJ2-1; 10 nucleotides match TRBD2. J gave up 4 bases and V 6 bases, and 9 bases lay outside the gene matches. The germline CDR1 and CDR2 sequences are MDHEN and SYDVKM. CDR3 length: 16 amino acids. CDR3 nucleotide sequence: TGTGCCAGCAGACGTCAAGGGACTAGCGTTTACAATGAGCAGTTCTTC. Its protein product is CASRRQGTSVYNEQFF.

The CDR3 region is CASSAYQGATNEKLFF. The CDR3 coding sequence is TGTGCCAGCAGTGCCTACCAGGGTGCGACTAATGAAAAACTGTTTTTT. This chain links TRBV27 with TRBJ1-4, with D possibly being TRBD1 (5 bases). The CDR3 spans 16 residues. Germline assignment: CDR1 MNHEY and CDR2 SMNVEV (reference sequence). Trimming pared 5 bases from V and 2 bases from J, leaving 15 bases between.

This clone was observed once. J is TRBJ2-2 and V is TRBV11-2; D is perhaps TRBD1 (6 bases). The CDR3 spans 15 residues. Germline assignment: CDR1 SGHAT and CDR2 FQNNGV. V dropped 5 bases and J dropped 5 bases, with 15 bases sitting between them. The CDR3 DNA is TGTGCCAGCAGCCCTCGACAGGTTTTGACCGGGGAGCTGTTTTTT. This gives the protein CASSPRQVLTGELFF.

This clone was seen more than once but under ten times. The V and J genes are TRBV7-8 and TRBJ1-1, with D possibly TRBD1 on 5 matching bases. V lost 1 base and J lost 5, with 11 bases in between. This CDR3 is built from 14 residues. Germline loops: CDR1 SGHVS, CDR2 FQNEAQ. The CDR3 sequence: CASSLGGFRTEAFF. The DNA for the CDR3 is TGTGCCAGCAGCTTAGGGGGCTTCAGGACTGAAGCTTTCTTT.

The CDR3 DNA reads as TGCGCCAGCAGCTTGTCGATCGCGGGACAGGGTATAAACGAGCAGTACTTC. As protein: CASSLSIAGQGINEQYF. This chain joins TRBV5-1 and TRBJ2-7, with TRBD1 matching over 9 bases. This CDR3 is 17 amino acids long. The trim removed 1 base at V and 5 bases at J, leaving 13 bases unmatched. From germline, CDR1 is SGHRS and CDR2 YFSETQ.

This rearrangement joins TRBV7-8 to TRBJ1-2; perhaps TRBD1 as D (6 bases). Germline V CDR1 and CDR2: SGHVS, FQNEAQ. The CDR3 runs to 14 residues. V lost 2 bases and J 4 bases, leaving 11 bases between the germline ends. The DNA for the CDR3 is TGTGCCAGCAGCTTACGCGACAGGAGCTATGGCTACACCTTC. Translated, it gives CASSLRDRSYGYTF.

The V call is TRBV6-5, the J call TRBJ2-1; 9 bases match TRBD2. Trimming took 10 bases from V and 6 from J; bases not matched to a gene: 13. The CDR3 loop spans 15 amino acids. Germline CDR1 and CDR2: MNHEY and SVGAGI. CDR3 in amino acids: CATIRRTSEANEQFF. CDR3 DNA: TGTGCCACCATCCGTAGGACTAGCGAGGCCAATGAGCAGTTCTTC.

The V call is TRBV2, the J call TRBJ2-2; D is unresolved. Trimming took off 3 bases at V and 4 bases at J, with 12 bases between the two ends. The germline V gene has CDR1 SNHLY and CDR2 FYNNEI. CDR3 size: 15 residues. CDR3 residues: CASSDGQLFTGELFF. CDR3 in DNA: TGTGCCAGCAGTGATGGGCAGCTATTCACCGGGGAGCTGTTTTTT.

The CDR3: CASSLPPGQGNYEQYF. In DNA form, the CDR3 reads TGTGCCAGCAGTTTGCCCCCAGGACAGGGGAACTACGAGCAGTACTTC. The genes are TRBV28 and TRBJ2-7, with 9 bases aligning to TRBD1. V shed 3 bases and J 3 bases; nucleotides not matched to a gene: 9. Germline loops: CDR1 MDHEN, CDR2 SYDVKM. This CDR3 comprises 16 residues.